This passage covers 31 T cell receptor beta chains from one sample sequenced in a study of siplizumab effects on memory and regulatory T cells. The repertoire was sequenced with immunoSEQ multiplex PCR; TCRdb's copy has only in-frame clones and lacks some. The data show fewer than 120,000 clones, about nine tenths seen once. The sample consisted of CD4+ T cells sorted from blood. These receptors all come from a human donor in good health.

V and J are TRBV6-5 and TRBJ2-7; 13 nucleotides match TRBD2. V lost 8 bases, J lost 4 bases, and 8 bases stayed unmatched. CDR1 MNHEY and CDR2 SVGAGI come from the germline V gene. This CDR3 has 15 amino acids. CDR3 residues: CASRTTLAGGYEQYF. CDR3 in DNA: TGTGCCAGCCGGACCACACTAGCGGGAGGGTACGAGCAGTACTTC.

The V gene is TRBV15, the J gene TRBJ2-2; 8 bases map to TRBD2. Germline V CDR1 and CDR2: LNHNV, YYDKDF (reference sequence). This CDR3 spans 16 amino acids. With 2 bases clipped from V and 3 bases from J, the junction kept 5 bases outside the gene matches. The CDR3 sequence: CATSRRAGAYTGELFF. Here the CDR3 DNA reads TGTGCCACCAGCAGAAGAGCGGGAGCTTACACCGGGGAGCTGTTTTTT.

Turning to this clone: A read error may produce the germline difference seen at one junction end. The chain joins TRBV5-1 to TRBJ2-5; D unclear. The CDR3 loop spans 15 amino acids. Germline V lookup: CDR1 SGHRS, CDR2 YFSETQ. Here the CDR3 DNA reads TGTGCCAGCAGCTTGAAGGAGAGAAGCGTCGAGACCCAGTACTTC. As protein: CASSLKERSVETQYF.

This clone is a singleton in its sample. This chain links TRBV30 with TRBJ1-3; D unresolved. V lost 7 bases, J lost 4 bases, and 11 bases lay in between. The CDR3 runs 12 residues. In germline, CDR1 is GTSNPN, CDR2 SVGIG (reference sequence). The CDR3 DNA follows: TGTGCCTCGCTGCGGTACGGAAACACCATATATTTT. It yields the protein CASLRYGNTIYF.

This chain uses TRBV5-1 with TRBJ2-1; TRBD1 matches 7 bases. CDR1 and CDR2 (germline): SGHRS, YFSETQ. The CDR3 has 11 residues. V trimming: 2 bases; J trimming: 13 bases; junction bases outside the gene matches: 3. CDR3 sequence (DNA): TGCGCCAGCAGCTTCCGGGACAGTCAGTTCTTC. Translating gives CASSFRDSQFF.

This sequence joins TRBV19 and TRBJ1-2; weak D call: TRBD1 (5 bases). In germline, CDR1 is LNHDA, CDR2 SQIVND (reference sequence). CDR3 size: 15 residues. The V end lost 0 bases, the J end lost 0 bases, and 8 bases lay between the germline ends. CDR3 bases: TGTGCCAGTAGTATAGATATGGGGGCTAACTATGGCTACACCTTC. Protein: CASSIDMGANYGYTF.

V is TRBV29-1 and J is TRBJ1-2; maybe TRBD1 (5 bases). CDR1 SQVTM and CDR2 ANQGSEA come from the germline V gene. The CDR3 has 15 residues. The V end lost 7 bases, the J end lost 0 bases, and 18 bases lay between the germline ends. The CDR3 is CSALAGLAPNYGYTF. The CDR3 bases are TGCAGCGCCTTAGCGGGACTCGCCCCTAACTATGGCTACACCTTC.

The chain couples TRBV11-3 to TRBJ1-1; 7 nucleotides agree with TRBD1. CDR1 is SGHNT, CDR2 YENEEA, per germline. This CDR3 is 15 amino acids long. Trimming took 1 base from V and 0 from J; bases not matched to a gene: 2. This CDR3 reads CASSLGGQMNTEAFF. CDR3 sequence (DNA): TGTGCCAGCAGCTTAGGGGGACAGATGAACACTGAAGCTTTCTTT.

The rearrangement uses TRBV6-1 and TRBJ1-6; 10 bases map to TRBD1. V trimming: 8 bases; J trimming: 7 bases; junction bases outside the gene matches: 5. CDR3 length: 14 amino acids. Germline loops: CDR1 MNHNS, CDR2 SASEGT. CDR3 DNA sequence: TGTGCCAGCTTTTTGGGACAGGGGAATTCACCCCTCCACTTT. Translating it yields CASFLGQGNSPLHF.

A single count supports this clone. CDR3 sequence: CASRADRGDYNEQFF. For the CDR3, the DNA is TGTGCCAGCAGGGCCGACAGGGGCGACTACAATGAGCAGTTCTTC. The rearrangement joins TRBV2 to TRBJ2-1; 8 nucleotides line up with TRBD1. The CDR3 runs 15 residues. From germline, CDR1 is SNHLY and CDR2 FYNNEI. The V and J ends lost 6 bases and 3 bases, in that order; junction bases with no gene match: 7.

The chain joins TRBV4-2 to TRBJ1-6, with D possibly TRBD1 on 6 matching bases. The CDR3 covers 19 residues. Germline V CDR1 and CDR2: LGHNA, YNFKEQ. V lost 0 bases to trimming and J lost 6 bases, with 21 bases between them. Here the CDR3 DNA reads TGTGCCAGCAGCCAAGATCGAGGGTTAGGGGGGGGATTTAATTCACCCCTCCACTTT. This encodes CASSQDRGLGGGFNSPLHF.

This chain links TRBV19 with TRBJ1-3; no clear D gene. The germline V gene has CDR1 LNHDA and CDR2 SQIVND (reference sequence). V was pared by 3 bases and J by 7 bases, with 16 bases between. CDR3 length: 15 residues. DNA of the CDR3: TGTGCCAGTAGTATTCGGCGACCGGCGGGTAACACCATATATTTT. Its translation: CASSIRRPAGNTIYF.

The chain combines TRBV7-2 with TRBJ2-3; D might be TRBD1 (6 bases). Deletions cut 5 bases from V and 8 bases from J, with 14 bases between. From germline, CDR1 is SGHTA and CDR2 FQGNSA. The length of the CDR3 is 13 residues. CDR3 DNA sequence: TGTGCCAGCAGCCCGAGGACAGAAGGTACGCAGTATTTT. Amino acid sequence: CASSPRTEGTQYF.

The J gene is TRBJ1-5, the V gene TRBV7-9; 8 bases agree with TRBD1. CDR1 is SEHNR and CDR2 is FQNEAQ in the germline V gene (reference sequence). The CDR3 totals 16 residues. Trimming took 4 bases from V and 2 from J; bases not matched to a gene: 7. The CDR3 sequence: CASSYQGARGNQPQHF. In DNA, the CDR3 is TGTGCCAGCAGCTATCAGGGGGCGCGGGGCAATCAGCCCCAGCATTTT. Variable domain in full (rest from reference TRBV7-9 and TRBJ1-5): DTGVSQNPRHKITKRGQNVTFRCDPISEHNRLYWYRQTLGQGPEFLTYFQNEAQLEKSRLLSDRFSAERPKGSFSTLEIQRTEQGDSAMYLCASSYQGARGNQPQHFGDGTRLSIL.

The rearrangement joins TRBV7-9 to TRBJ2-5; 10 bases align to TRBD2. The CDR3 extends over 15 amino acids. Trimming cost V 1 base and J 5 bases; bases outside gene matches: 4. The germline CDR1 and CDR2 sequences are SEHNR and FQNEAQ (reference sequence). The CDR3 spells CASSLVAGGGETQYF. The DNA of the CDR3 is TGTGCCAGCAGCTTAGTAGCGGGAGGAGGGGAGACCCAGTACTTC.

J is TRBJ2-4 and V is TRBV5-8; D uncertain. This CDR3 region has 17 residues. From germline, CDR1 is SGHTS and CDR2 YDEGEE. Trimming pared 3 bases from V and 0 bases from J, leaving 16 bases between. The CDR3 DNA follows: TGTGCCAGCAGCTCCCGCCCAAACCTCTTAGCCAAAAACATTCAGTACTTC. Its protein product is CASSSRPNLLAKNIQYF.

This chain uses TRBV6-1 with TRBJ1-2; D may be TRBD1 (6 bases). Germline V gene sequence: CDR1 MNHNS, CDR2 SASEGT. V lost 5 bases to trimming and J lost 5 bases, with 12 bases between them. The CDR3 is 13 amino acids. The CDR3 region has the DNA TGTGCCAGCAGTAAAGATGGACAGTATGGCTACACCTTC. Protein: CASSKDGQYGYTF.

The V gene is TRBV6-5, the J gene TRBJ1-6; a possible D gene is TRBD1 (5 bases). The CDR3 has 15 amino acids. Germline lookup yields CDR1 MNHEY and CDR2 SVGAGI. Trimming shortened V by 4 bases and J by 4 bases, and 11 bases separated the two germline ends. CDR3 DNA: TGTGCCAGCAGTTTTACGGGGGGGTATAATTCACCCCTCCACTTT. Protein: CASSFTGGYNSPLHF.

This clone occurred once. The CDR3 DNA follows: TGTGCCAGCAGTGAAGGGCAGGCCCTGCGAGGCTACACCTTC. The encoded protein is CASSEGQALRGYTF. The chain employs TRBV6-1 and TRBJ1-2; D is unclear. The CDR3 has 14 amino acids. V lost 1 base and J 8 bases, leaving 14 bases between the germline ends. In germline, CDR1 is MNHNS, CDR2 SASEGT.

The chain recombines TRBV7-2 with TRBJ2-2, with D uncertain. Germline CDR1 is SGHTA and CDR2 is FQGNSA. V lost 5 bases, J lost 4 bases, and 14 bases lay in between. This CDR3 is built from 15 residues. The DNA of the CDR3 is TGTGCCAGCAGCCAATTTACCCGAGGCACCGGGGAGCTGTTTTTT. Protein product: CASSQFTRGTGELFF.

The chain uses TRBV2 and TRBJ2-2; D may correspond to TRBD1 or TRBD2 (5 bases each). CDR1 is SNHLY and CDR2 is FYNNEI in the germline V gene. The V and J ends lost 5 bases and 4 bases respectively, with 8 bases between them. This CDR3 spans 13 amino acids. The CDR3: CASSRDLTGELFF. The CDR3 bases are TGTGCCAGCAGTCGGGACCTCACCGGGGAGCTGTTTTTT.

CDR3 loop: CASGSPDTQYF. The CDR3 bases are TGTGCCAGCGGATCTCCTGATACGCAGTATTTT. The gene calls are TRBV6-6 and TRBJ2-3, with no clear D. Trimming stripped 8 bases from V and 6 bases from J, with 9 bases between. Looked up from germline, CDR1 is MNHNY and CDR2 is SVGAGI (reference sequence). The CDR3 runs to 11 residues.

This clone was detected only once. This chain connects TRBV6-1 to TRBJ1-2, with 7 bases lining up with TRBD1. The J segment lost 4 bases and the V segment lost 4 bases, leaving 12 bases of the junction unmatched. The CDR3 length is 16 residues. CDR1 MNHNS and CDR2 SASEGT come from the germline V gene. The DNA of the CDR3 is TGTGCCAGCAGTGCCGCAGGACAGGCCCACATCTATGGCTACACCTTC. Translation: CASSAAGQAHIYGYTF.

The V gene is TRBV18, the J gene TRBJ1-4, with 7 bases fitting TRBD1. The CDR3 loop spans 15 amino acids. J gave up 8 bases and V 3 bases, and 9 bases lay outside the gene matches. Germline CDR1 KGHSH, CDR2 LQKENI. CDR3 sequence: CASSPITGVGEKLFF. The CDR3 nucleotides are TGTGCCAGCTCACCTATCACAGGGGTTGGGGAAAAACTGTTTTTT.

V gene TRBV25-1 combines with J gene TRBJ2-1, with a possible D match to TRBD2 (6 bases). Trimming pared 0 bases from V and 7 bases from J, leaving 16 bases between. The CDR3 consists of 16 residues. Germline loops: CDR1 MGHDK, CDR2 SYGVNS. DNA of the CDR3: TGTGCCAGCAGTGAATATGGAGGGGTCCTACAAAATGAGCAGTTCTTC. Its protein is CASSEYGGVLQNEQFF.

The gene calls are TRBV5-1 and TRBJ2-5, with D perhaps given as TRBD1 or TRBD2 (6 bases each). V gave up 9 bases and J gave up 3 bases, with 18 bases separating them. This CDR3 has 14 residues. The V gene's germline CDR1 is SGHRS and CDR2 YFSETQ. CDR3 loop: CAIQGHGTEETQYF. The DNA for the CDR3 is TGCGCCATCCAGGGACACGGGACTGAAGAGACCCAGTACTTC.

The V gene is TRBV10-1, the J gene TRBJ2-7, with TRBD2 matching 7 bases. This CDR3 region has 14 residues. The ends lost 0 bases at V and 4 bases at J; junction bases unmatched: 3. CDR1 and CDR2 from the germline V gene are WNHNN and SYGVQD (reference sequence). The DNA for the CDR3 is TGCGCCAGCAGTGAGTCGGATAGCGGGTACGAGCAGTACTTC. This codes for CASSESDSGYEQYF.

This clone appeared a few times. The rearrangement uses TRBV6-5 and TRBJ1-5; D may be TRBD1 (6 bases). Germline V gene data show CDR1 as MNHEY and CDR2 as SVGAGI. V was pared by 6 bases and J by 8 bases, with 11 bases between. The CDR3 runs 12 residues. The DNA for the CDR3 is TGTGCCAGCAGACAGGGTACGGAGCCCCAGCATTTT. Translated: CASRQGTEPQHF.

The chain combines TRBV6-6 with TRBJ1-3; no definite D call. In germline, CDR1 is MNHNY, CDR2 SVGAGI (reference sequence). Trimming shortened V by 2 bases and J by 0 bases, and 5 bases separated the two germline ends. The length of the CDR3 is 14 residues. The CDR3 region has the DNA TGTGCCAGCAGTTACGCGGGCTCTGGAAACACCATATATTTT. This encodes CASSYAGSGNTIYF.

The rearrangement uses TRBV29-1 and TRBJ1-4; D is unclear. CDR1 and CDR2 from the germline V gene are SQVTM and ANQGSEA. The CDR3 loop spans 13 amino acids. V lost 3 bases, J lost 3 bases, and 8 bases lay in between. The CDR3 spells CSVEDGSNEKLFF. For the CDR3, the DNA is TGCAGCGTTGAGGACGGTTCTAATGAAAAACTGTTTTTT.

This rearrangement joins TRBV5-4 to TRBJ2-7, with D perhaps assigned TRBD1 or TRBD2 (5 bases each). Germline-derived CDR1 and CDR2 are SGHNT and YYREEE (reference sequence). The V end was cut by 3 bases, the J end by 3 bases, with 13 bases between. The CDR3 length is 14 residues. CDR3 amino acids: CASSSGPTNYEQYF. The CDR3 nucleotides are TGTGCCAGCAGCTCGGGGCCGACGAACTACGAGCAGTACTTC.